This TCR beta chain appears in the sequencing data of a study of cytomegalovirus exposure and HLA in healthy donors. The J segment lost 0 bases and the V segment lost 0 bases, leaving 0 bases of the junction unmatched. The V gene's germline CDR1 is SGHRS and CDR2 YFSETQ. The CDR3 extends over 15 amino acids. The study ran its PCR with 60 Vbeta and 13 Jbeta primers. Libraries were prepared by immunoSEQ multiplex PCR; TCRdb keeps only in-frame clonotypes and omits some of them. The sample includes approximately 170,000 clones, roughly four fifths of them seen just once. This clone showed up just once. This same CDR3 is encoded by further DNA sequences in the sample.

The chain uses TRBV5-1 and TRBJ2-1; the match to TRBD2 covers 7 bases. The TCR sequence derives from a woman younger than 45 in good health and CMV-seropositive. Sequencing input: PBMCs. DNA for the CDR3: TGCGCCAGCAGCTTGGGCGGGGGCTCCTACAATGAGCAGTTCTTC. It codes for CASSLGGGSYNEQFF.